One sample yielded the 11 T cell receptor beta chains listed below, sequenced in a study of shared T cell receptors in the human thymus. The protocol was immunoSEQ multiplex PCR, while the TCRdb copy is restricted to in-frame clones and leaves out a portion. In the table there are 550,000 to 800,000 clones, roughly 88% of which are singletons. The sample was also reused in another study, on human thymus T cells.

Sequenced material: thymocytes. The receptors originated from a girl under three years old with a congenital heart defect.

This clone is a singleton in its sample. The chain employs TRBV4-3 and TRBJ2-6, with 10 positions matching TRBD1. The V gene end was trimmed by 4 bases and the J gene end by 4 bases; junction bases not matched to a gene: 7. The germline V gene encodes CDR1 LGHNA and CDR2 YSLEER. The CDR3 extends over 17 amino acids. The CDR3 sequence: CASSPEDRGSGANVLTF. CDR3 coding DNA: TGCGCCAGCAGCCCAGAGGACAGGGGGTCGGGGGCCAACGTCCTGACTTTC.

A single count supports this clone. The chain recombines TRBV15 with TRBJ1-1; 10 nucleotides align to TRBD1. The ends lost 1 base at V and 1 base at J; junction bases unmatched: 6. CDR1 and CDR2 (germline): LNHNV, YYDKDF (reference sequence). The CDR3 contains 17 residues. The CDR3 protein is CATSRGRDRGSNTEAFF. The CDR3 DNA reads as TGTGCCACCAGCAGAGGCCGGGACAGGGGCTCGAACACTGAAGCTTTCTTT. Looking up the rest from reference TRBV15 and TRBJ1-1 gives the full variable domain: DAMVIQNPRYQVTQFGKPVTLSCSQTLNHNVMYWYQQKSSQAPKLLFHYYDKDFNNEADTPDNFQSRRPNTSFCFLDIRSPGLGDTAMYLCATSRGRDRGSNTEAFFGQGTRLTVV.

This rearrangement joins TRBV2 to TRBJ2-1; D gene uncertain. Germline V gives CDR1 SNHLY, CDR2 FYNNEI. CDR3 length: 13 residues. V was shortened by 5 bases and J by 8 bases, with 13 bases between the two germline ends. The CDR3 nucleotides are TGTGCCAGCAGTCTCCTTTGCCGCGATGAGCAGTTCTTC. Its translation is CASSLLCRDEQFF.

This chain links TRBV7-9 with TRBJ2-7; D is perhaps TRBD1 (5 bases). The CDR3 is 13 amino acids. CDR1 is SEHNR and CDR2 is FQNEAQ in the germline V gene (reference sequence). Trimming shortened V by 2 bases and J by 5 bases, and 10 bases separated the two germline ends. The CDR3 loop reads CASSLCRAHEQYF. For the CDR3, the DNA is TGTGCCAGCAGCTTATGCAGGGCACACGAGCAGTACTTC.

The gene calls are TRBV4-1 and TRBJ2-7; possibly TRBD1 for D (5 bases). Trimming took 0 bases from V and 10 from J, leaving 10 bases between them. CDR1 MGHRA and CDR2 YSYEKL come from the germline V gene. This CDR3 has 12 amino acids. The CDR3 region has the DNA TGCGCCAGCAGCCAAGAGACGGACACCCAGTACTTC. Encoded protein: CASSQETDTQYF.

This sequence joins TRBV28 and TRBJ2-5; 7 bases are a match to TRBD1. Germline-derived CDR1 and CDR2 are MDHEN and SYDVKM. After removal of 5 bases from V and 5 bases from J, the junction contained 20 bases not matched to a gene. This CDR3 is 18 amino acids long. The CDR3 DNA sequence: TGTGCCAGCAGTCTCGTCGACGGGGATAGGGGGCACCGTGAGACCCAGTACTTC. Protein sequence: CASSLVDGDRGHRETQYF.

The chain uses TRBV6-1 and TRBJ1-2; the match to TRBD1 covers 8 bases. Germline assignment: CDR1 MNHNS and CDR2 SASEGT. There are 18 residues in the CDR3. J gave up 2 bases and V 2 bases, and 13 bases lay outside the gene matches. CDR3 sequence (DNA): TGTGCCAGCAGTGAATGGGGCTACAGGGGGGTCGTAAACTATGGCTACACCTTC. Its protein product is CASSEWGYRGVVNYGYTF.

This CDR3 is CASSLSGNNEQFF. In nucleotides, the CDR3 is TGTGCCAGCAGCTTATCAGGGAACAATGAGCAGTTCTTC. V gene TRBV11-2 combines with J gene TRBJ2-1; a weak D match, TRBD1 (5 bases). Trimming cost V 2 bases and J 5 bases, with 7 bases left between them. The CDR3 extends over 13 amino acids. The germline V gene encodes CDR1 SGHAT and CDR2 FQNNGV.

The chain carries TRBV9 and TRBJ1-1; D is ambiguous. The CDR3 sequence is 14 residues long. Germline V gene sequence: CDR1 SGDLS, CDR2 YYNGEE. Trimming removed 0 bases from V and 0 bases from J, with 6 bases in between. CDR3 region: CASSVGPVNTEAFF. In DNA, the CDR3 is TGTGCCAGCAGCGTAGGCCCGGTGAACACTGAAGCTTTCTTT.

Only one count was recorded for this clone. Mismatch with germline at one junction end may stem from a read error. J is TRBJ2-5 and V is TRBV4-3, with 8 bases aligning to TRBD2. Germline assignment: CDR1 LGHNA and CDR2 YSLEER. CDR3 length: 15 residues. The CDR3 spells CASSQGSGGRETQYF. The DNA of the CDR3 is TGCGCCAGCAGTCAAGGATCGGGGGGGAGGGAGACCCAGTACTTC.

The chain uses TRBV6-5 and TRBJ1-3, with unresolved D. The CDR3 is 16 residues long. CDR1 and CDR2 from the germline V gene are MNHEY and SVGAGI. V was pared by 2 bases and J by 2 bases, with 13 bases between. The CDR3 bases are TGTGCCAGCAGTTACAGCGGATCCCCTCCTGGAAACACCATATATTTT. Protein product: CASSYSGSPPGNTIYF.